A single sample is the source of the 4 T cell receptor beta chains below, sequenced in a study of identical twins. TCRdb reprocessed the 5' RACE reads via MiXCR and lists one record per CDR3 protein. The sample includes roughly 490,000 distinct CDR3 sequences, roughly an eighth of them seen just once. The same data also contributed to another study, on yellow fever vaccine responses in identical twins.

Sample: CD4+ T cells sorted from blood. These receptors came from a woman between 18 and 29 years old in good health.

This clonotype was counted a few times. The chain joins TRBV28 to TRBJ2-3; D not resolved. The CDR3 loop spans 15 amino acids. The germline gives CDR1 MDHEN, CDR2 SYDVKM. V lost 1 base to trimming and J lost 1 base, with 9 bases between them. This chain's CDR3 is CASSLLIRGTDTQYF. The CDR3 DNA is TGTGCCAGCAGTTTATTGATACGGGGCACAGATACGCAGTATTTT.

The rearrangement uses TRBV20-1 and TRBJ2-2; 7 bases fit TRBD1. Trimming removed 2 bases from V and 2 bases from J; junction bases left unmatched: 8. This CDR3 comprises 16 residues. The germline V gene has CDR1 DFQATT and CDR2 SNEGSKA (reference sequence). CDR3 in amino acids: CSARPPGTANTGELFF. The CDR3 bases are TGCAGTGCTAGACCACCTGGGACAGCCAACACCGGGGAGCTGTTTTTT.

This clonotype has only a few counts. The chain recombines TRBV6-5 with TRBJ2-1; a possible D gene is TRBD2 (5 bases). Germline loops: CDR1 MNHEY, CDR2 SVGAGI. This CDR3 is built from 15 residues. The ends were cut back, 2 bases at V and 1 base at J, with 9 bases in the middle. The CDR3 loop is CASSYTSGSYNEQFF. CDR3 coding DNA: TGTGCCAGCAGTTACACCAGCGGTTCCTACAATGAGCAGTTCTTC.

This clonotype has a handful of counts. The rearrangement uses TRBV5-1 and TRBJ2-1, with 9 bases identical to TRBD2. The CDR3 is 16 amino acids. Germline assignment: CDR1 SGHRS and CDR2 YFSETQ. With 4 bases clipped from V and 8 bases from J, the junction kept 13 bases outside the gene matches. The DNA for the CDR3 is TGCGCCAGCAGCGGCTGGCGGGAGGGCCTTCGGGATGAGCAGTTCTTC. Translated, it gives CASSGWREGLRDEQFF.